This TCR beta chain was identified in a study of regulatory T cells in long-lasting Graves disease. The study, taken as a whole, reports: Comparison showed that persistent patients shared more public clonotypes (about 2,700) than new patients (966).

The CDR3 has 17 amino acids. Germline lookup yields CDR1 MNHEY and CDR2 SVGAGI. Trimming pared 2 bases from V and 5 bases from J, leaving 21 bases between. Sample time point: newly diagnosed GD, antithyroid drugs for less than 3 months. The TCR library was made from RNA that had been extracted from PBMCs in TRIzol. Investigators prepared the TCR beta libraries by applying iRepertoire HTBI primers and Arm-PCR of CDR3 regions. TCRdb re-analysed the multiplex PCR reads in MiXCR, keeping a single row per CDR3 protein. This table holds under 500,000 distinct CDR3 sequences, about 15% found once. This clonotype was counted at least ten times. Its matching antigen is unknown. These records were also assigned to another study, of T cells in Graves' hyperthyroidism and ophthalmopathy.

The chain is built from TRBV6-5 and TRBJ2-5; possible D gene TRBD2, 6 bases. The sample here was peripheral blood mononuclear cells (PBMCs), taken at new diagnosis, from a patient treated with antithyroid drugs. The clonotype comes from a woman in her 30s with Graves disease. The CDR3 loop reads CASSYLPPGTAGETQYF. The CDR3 DNA reads TGTGCCAGCAGTTACCTTCCCCCTGGGACGGCGGGGGAGACCCAGTACTTC.